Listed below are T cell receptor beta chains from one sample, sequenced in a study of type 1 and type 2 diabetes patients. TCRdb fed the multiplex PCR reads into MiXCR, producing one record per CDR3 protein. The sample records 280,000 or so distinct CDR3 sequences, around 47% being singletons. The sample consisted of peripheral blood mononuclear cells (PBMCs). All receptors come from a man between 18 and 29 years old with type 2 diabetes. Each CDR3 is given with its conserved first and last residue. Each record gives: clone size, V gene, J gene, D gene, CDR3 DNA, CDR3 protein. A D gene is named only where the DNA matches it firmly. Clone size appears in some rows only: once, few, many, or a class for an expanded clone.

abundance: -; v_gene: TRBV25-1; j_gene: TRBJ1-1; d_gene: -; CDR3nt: TGTGCCGCCACCGGGCCGGTGAACACTGAAGCTTTCTTT; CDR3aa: CAATGPVNTEAFF
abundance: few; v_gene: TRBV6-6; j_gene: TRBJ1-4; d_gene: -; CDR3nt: TGTGCCAGCAGTCCGAGACAGAATGAAAAACTGTTTTTT; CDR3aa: CASSPRQNEKLFF
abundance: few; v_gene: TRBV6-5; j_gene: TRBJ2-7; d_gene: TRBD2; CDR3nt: TGTGCCAGCAGTCCGGGACTAGCGATCTACGAGCAGTACTTC; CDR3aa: CASSPGLAIYEQYF
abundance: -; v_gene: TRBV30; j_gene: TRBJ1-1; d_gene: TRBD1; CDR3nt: TGTGCCTGGAGTGTATTCCCGACAGGGGGCACTGAAGCTTTCTTT; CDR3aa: CAWSVFPTGGTEAFF
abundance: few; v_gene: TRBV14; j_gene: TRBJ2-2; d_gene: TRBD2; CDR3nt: TGTGCCAGCAGCCACACCCGACTAGCGGGAGTCACCGGGGAGCTGTTTTTT; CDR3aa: CASSHTRLAGVTGELFF
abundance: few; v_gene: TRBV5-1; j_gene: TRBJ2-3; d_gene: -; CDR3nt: TGCGCCAGCAGCTTGGTCGTGGGGCCAGATACGCAGTATTTT; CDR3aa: CASSLVVGPDTQYF
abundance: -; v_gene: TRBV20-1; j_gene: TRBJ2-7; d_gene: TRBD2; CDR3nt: TGCAGTGCTAGTGGCGGGACTACGCCCTACGAGCAGTACTTC; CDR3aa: CSASGGTTPYEQYF
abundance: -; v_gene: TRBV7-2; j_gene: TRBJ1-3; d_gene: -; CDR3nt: TGTGCCAGCAGCTTACGTAACGGTGGGGCGGCTGGAAACACCATATATTTT; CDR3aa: CASSLRNGGAAGNTIYF
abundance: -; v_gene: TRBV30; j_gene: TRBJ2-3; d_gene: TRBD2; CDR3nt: TGTGCCTGGAGTGTGGATAGCGGGAGCACAGATACGCAGTATTTT; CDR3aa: CAWSVDSGSTDTQYF
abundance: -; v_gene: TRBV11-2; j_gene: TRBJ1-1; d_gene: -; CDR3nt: TGTGCCAGCAGGGGACACCGGGTCGAAGCTTTCTTT; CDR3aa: CASRGHRVEAFF
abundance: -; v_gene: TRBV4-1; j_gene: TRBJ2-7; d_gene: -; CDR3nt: TGCGCCAGCAGCCAAGCAGACTCCTACGAGCAGTACTTC; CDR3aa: CASSQADSYEQYF
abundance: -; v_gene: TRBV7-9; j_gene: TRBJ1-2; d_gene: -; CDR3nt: TGTGCCACAGTCGGCCCCGACAGCTTCCTGGGCTATGGCTACACCTTC; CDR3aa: CATVGPDSFLGYGYTF
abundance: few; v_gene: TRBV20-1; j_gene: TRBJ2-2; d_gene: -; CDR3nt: TGCAGTGCGACTAAAACCATTGTATCCGGGGAGCTGTTTTTT; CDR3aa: CSATKTIVSGELFF
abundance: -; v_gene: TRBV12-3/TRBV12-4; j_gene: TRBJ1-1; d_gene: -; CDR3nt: TGTGCCAGCAGCGTATCGGTGTCTGAAGCTTTCTTT; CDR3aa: CASSVSVSEAFF
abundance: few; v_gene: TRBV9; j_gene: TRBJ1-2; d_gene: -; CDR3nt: TGTGCCAGCAGCGTAGAGGAGGGCGCTGGCTACACCTTC; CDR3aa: CASSVEEGAGYTF
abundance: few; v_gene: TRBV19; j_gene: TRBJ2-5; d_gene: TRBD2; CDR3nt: TGTGCCAGTAGTATGGGGGAGGGGACCCAGTACTTC; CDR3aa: CASSMGEGTQYF
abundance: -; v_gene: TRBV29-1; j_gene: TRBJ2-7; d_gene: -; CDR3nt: TGCAGCGTCGGGGGTGTGACCTACGAGCAGTACTTC; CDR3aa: CSVGGVTYEQYF
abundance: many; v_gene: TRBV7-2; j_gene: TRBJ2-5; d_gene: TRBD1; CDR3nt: TGTGCCAGCAGCCTCTCGGACAGGGGCGTCGAGACCCAGTACTTC; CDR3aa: CASSLSDRGVETQYF
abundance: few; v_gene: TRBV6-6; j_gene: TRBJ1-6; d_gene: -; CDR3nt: TGTGCCAGCAGTTACTCTTTGCAGGGCGGGGATTCCTATAATTCACCCCTCCACTTT; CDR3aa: CASSYSLQGGDSYNSPLHF
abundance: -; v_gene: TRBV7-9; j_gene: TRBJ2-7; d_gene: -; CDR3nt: TGTGCCAGCAGCCTTGGGCAGTCCAACGAGCAGTACTTC; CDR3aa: CASSLGQSNEQYF
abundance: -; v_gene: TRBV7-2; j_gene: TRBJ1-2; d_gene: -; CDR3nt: TGTGCCAGCAGCCTTCGATTCGACATCTATGGCTACACCTTC; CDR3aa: CASSLRFDIYGYTF
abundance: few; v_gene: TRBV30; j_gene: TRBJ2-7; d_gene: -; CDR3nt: TGTGCCTGGAGTGAGGGCCATTTACAGCTATCCTACGAGCAGTACTTC; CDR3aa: CAWSEGHLQLSYEQYF
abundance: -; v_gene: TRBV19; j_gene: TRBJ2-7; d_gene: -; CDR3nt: TGTGCCAGCAGCTTAGCGCTAGACTACGAGCAGTACTTC; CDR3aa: CASSLALDYEQYF
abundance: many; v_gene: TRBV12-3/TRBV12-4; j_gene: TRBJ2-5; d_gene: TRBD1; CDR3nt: TGTGCCAGCAGTCGACCCACAAGACAGGGAGAAGAGACCCAGTACTTC; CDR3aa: CASSRPTRQGEETQYF
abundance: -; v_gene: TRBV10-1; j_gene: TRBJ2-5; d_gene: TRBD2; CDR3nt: TGCGCCAGCGGGACTAGCGGCCAAGAGACCCAGTACTTC; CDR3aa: CASGTSGQETQYF
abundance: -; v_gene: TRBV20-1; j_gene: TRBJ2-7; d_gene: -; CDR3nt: TGCAGTGCTAGAGATTCCTTTGCTAGTAGTGGTATCGAGCAGTACTTC; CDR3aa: CSARDSFASSGIEQYF